The clone carrying this T cell receptor (beta chain) came up many times. From the PCR reads, TCRdb called clonotypes with MiXCR, one entry per CDR3 protein. The sample lists over 600,000 distinct CDR3 sequences; approximately 20% were seen once. The data derive from a study of molecular identifiers for immune sequencing clone quantification. The CDR3 loop spans 14 amino acids. V dropped 5 bases and J dropped 6; count of bases not matched to a gene: 6. Per the germline V gene, CDR1 is GTSNPN and CDR2 is SVGIG (reference sequence). The sample comprised naive CD8+ T cells from blood, with Jurkat cell RNA spiked in. The subset: FACS-sorted CD8+CD4-CCR7+CD45RA+ naive T cells. The V gene is TRBV30, the J gene TRBJ2-3; 12 bases line up with TRBD2. The source is a human donor in good health. Some libraries in this study had Jurkat cell RNA spiked in. The CDR3 DNA sequence: TGTGCCTGGGATCTAGCGGGGGGGCTGGATACGCAGTATTTT. Amino acid sequence: CAWDLAGGLDTQYF.